This T cell receptor beta chain is from a study of T cells expressing NK-cell markers. Background on the study: Seropositivity for HCMV was found in seven of the eight sequenced donors, with one seronegative.

The study's findings and limits: Researchers report these clonotypes also headed the CD3+CD56-NKG2C+ fraction in a handful of donors. Whether expanded NKG2C-expressing T cell clones recognize HCMV is unknown.

TCRdb reprocessed the 5' RACE reads and reports one entry per CDR3 protein, with no DNA. The ten top clones account for 20%, within a sample of some 190,000 distinct CDR3 sequences. The CDR3 is 17 amino acids. Germline V CDR1 and CDR2: LGHDT, YNNKEL (reference sequence). Judged by frequency, this clonotype is medium-sized. The target antigen is unknown. The sample comprised blood T cells: a sorted CD56 or NKG2C T cell subset, CD4+ or CD8+ T cells, or bulk PBMC T cells (not recorded which). This clonotype originated in a man aged 18 to 69 in good health. The chain has TRBV3-1 and TRBJ1-5; without DNA, the TCRdb call of TRBD1 cannot be checked. This CDR3 is CASSQDYPEYSNQPQHF.